This T cell receptor beta chain was identified in a study of blood T cell repertoires in COVID-19. The wider study: Acute and convalescent COVID-19 samples came from the United States, Italy and Spain.

CDR3 length equals 16 residues. With V trimmed by 3 bases and J by 1 base, 7 bases remained unmatched. Germline CDR1 is SNHLY and CDR2 is FYNNEI. Some clones are missing from TCRdb's copy, which holds only in-frame ones; the method was immunoSEQ multiplex PCR. The table has over 30,000 clones, roughly 86% seen once; the top ten hold approximately 15%. The sample was peripheral blood. The rearrangement joins TRBV2 to TRBJ2-3; 7 bases map to TRBD2. This receptor was taken from a human donor with active COVID-19. The donor label of this sample is uncertain. The CDR3 loop reads CASSDLRGERTDTQYF. The CDR3 DNA follows: TGTGCCAGCAGTGACCTCCGGGGGGAACGCACAGATACGCAGTATTTT.